The T cell receptor (beta chain) described here comes from a study of cytomegalovirus exposure and HLA in healthy donors. Findings and caveats of the study: Later analysis identified a missense DCLRE1C variant that was linked to TCR beta V- and J-gene trimming.

As regards this clone: Its antigen is as yet unknown.

The study sampled nominally healthy donors, though unrecorded immune exposures were likely. J lost 6 bases, V lost 3 bases, and 11 bases had no gene match. In germline, CDR1 is LNHDA, CDR2 SQIVND (reference sequence). The CDR3 runs to 16 residues. Primers for the PCR totalled 60 Vbeta and 13 Jbeta. Produced via immunoSEQ multiplex PCR; TCRdb's table is partial and in-frame only. Here the sample table reports roughly 200,000 clones. This clonotype originated in a man under 40 in good health and CMV-seronegative. The source material was PBMCs. The gene calls are TRBV19 and TRBJ2-3, with 8 bases matching TRBD2. The DNA of the CDR3 is TGTGCCAGTAGTATGCGGGGGGATCCGTCCGAGGATACGCAGTATTTT. It translates to CASSMRGDPSEDTQYF.